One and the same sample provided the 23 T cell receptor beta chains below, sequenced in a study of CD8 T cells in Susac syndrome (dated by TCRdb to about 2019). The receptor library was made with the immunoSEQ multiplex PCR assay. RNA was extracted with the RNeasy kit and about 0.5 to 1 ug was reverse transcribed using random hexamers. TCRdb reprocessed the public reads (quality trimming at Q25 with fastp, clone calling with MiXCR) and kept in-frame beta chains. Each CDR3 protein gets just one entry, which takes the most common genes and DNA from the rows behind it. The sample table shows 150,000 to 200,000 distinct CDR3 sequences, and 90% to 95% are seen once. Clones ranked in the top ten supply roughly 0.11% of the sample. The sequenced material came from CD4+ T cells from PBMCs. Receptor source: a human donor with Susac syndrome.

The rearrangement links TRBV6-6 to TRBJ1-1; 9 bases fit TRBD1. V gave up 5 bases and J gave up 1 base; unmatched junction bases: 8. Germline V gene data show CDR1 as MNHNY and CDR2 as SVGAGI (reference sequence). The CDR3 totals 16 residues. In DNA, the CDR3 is TGTGCCAGCAGTGCGACAGGGGGGAGCGGGAACACTGAAGCTTTCTTT. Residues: CASSATGGSGNTEAFF.

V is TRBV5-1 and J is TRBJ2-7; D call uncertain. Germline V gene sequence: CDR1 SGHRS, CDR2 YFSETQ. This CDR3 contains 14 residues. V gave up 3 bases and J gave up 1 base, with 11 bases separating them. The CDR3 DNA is TGCGCCAGCAGCTCACACCCTGGGTCCTACGAGCAGTACTTC. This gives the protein CASSSHPGSYEQYF.

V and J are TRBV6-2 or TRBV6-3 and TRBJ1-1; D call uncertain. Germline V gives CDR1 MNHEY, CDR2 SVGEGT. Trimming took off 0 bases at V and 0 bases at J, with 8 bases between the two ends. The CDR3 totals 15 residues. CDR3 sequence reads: CASSYSEDMNTEAFF. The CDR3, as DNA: TGTGCCAGCAGTTACTCAGAGGATATGAACACTGAAGCTTTCTTT.

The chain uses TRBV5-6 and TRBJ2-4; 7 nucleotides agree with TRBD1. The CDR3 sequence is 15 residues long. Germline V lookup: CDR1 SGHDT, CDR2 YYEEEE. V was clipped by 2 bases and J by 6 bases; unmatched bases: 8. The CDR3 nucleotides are TGTGCCAGCAGCTTAAGAGGGGGCCAAGCAAACATTCAGTACTTC. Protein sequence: CASSLRGGQANIQYF.

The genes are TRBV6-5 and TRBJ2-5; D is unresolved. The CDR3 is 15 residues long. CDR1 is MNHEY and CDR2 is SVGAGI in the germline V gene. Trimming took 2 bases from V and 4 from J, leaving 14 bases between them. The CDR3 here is CASSYQAVVGETQYF. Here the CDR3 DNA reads TGTGCCAGCAGTTACCAGGCTGTGGTAGGAGAGACCCAGTACTTC.

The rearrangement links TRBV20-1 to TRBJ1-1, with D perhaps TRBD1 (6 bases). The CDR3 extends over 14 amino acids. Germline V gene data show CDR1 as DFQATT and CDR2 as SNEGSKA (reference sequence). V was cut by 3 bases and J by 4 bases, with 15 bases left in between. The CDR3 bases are TGCAGTGCTAGTTTCGACAGGCCTGCCACTGAAGCTTTCTTT. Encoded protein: CSASFDRPATEAFF.

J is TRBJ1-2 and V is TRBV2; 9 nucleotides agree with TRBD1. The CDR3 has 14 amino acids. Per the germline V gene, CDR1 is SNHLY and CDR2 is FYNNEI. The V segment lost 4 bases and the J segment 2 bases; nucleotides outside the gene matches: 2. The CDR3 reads CASSGGTGNYGYTF. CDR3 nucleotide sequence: TGTGCCAGCAGTGGTGGGACAGGGAACTATGGCTACACCTTC.

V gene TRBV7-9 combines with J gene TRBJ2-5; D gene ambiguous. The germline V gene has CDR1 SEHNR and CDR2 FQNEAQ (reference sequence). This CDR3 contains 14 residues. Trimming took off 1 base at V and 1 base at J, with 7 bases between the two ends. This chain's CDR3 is CASSLERTQETQYF. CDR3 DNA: TGTGCCAGCAGCTTAGAGAGGACCCAAGAGACCCAGTACTTC.

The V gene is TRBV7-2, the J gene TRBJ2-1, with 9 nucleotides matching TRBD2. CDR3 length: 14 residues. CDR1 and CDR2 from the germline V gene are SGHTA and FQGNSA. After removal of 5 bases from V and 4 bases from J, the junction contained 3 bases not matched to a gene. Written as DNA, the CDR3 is TGTGCCAGCAGCACGGGACTAGCTTACAATGAGCAGTTCTTC. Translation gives CASSTGLAYNEQFF.

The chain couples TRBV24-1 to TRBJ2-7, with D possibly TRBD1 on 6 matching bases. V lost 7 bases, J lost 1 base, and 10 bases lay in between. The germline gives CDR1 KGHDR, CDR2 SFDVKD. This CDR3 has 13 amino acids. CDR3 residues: CATRLQGSYEQYF. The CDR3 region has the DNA TGTGCCACCAGACTACAGGGTTCCTACGAGCAGTACTTC.

The CDR3 here is CASSSQGLGSYEQYF. CDR3 sequence (DNA): TGTGCCAGCAGCAGCCAAGGGCTGGGCTCCTACGAGCAGTACTTC. This sequence joins TRBV3-1 and TRBJ2-7, with unresolved D. Germline CDR1 LGHDT, CDR2 YNNKEL (reference sequence). The CDR3 runs to 15 residues. Deletions cut 5 bases from V and 0 bases from J, with 14 bases between.

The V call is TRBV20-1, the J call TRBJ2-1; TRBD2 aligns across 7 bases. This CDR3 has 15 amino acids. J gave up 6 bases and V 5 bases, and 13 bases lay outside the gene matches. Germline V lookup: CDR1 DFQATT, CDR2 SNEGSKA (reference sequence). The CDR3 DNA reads TGCAGTGCTGTTCCGGTTCCTAGCGGACTCAATGAGCAGTTCTTC. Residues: CSAVPVPSGLNEQFF.

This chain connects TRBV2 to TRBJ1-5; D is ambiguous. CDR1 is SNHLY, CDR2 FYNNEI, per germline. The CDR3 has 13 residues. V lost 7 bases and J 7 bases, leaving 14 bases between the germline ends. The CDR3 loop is CASMTDSGQPQHF. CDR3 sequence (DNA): TGTGCCAGCATGACCGACTCGGGACAGCCCCAGCATTTT. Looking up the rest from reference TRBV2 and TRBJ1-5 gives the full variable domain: EPEVTQTPSHQVTQMGQEVILRCVPISNHLYFYWYRQILGQKVEFLVSFYNNEISEKSEIFDDQFSVERPDGSNFTLKIRSTKLEDSAMYFCASMTDSGQPQHFGDGTRLSIL.

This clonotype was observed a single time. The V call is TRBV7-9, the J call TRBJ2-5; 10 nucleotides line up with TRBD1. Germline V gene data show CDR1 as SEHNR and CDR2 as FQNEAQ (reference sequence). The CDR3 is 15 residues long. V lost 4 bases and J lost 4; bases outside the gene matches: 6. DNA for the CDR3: TGTGCCAGCAGCTCTCTCTGGACAGGGGGAGAGACCCAGTACTTC. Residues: CASSSLWTGGETQYF.

The CDR3 loop is CATTQDGKLFF. The DNA of the CDR3 is TGTGCCACAACCCAGGACGGAAAACTGTTTTTT. This chain joins TRBV10-3 and TRBJ1-4; D not resolved. The CDR3 has 11 residues. The germline V and J ends were trimmed by 10 bases and 10 bases, with 13 bases remaining between them. Germline CDR1 ENHRY, CDR2 SYGVKD.

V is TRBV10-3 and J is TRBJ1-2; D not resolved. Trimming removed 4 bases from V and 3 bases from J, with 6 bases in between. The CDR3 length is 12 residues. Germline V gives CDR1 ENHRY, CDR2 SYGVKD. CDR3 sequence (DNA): TGTGCCATCAGTGTAAACGACTATGGCTACACCTTC. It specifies CAISVNDYGYTF.

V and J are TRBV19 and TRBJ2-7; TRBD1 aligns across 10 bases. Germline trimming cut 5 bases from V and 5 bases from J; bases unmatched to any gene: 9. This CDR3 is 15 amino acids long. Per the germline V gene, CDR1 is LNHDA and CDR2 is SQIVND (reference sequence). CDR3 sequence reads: CASSVTGTGANEQYF. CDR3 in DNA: TGTGCCAGTAGTGTTACCGGGACAGGGGCCAACGAGCAGTACTTC. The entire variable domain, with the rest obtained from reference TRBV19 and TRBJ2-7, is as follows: DGGITQSPKYLFRKEGQNVTLSCEQNLNHDAMYWYRQDPGQGLRLIYYSQIVNDFQKGDIAEGYSVSREKKESFPLTVTSAQKNPTAFYLCASSVTGTGANEQYFGPGTRLTVT.

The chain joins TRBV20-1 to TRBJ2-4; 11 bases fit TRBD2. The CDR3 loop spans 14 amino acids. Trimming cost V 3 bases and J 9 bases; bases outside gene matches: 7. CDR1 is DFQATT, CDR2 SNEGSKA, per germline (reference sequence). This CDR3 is CSASVSGGASIQYF. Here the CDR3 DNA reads TGCAGTGCTAGCGTTAGCGGGGGGGCGTCCATTCAGTACTTC.

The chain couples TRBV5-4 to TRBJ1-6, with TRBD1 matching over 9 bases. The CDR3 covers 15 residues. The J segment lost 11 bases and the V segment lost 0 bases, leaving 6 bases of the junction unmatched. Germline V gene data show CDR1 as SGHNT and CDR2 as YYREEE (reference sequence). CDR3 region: CASSLARTGDPPLHF. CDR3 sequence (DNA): TGTGCCAGCAGCTTGGCTCGGACAGGGGATCCACCCCTCCACTTT. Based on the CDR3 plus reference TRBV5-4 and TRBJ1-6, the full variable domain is ETGVTQSPTHLIKTRGQQVTLRCSSQSGHNTVSWYQQALGQGPQFIFQYYREEENGRGNFPPRFSGLQFPNYSSELNVNALELDDSALYLCASSLARTGDPPLHFGNGTRLTVT.

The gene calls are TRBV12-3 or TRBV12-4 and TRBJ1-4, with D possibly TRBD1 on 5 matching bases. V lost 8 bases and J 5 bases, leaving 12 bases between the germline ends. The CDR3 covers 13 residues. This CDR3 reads CASGTAVNEKLFF. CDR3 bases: TGTGCCAGCGGGACGGCCGTAAATGAAAAACTGTTTTTT.

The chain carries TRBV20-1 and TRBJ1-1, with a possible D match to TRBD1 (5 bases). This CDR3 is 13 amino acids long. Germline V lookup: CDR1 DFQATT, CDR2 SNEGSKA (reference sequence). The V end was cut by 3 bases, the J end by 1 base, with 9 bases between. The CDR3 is CSASAGSNTEAFF. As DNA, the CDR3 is TGCAGTGCTAGCGCAGGGTCGAACACTGAAGCTTTCTTT.

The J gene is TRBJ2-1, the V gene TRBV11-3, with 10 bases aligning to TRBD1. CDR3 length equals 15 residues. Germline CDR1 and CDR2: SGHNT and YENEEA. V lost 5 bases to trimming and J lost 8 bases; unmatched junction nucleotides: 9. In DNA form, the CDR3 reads TGTGCCAGCAGCCTCGGCGGGACAGGGGTCTATGAGCAGTTCTTC. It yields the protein CASSLGGTGVYEQFF.

CDR3 coding DNA: TGTGCCAGCAGTGGACGGGACAGGGTAAGATTCTTC. Protein sequence: CASSGRDRVRFF. J is TRBJ2-1 and V is TRBV25-1; TRBD1 matches 9 bases. This CDR3 is 12 amino acids long. Germline CDR1 and CDR2: MGHDK and SYGVNS. V shed 4 bases, J shed 16 bases, and the junction held 8 bases outside the gene matches.